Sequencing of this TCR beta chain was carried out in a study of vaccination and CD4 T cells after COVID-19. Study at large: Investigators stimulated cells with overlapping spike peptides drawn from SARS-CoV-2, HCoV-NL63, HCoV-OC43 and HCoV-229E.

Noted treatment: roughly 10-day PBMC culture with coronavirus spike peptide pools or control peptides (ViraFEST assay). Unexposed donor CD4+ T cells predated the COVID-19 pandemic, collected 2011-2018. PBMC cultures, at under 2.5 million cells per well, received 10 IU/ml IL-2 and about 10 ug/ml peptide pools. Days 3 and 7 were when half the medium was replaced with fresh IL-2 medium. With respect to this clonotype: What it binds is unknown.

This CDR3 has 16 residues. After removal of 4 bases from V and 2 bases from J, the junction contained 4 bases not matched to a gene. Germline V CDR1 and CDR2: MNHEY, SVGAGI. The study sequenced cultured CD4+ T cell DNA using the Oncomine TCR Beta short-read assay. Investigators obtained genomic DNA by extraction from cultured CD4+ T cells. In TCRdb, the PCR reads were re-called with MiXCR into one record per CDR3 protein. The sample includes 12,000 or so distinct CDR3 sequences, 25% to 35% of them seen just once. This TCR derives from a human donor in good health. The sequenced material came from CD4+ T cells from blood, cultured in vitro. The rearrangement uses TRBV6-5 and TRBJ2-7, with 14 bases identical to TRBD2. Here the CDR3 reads CASSSSTSGRAYEQYF. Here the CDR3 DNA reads TGTGCCAGCAGTTCATCGACTAGCGGGAGGGCCTACGAGCAGTACTTC.